This TCR beta chain was profiled in a study of cytomegalovirus exposure and HLA in healthy donors. Produced via immunoSEQ multiplex PCR; TCRdb's table is partial and in-frame only. The sample lists 110,000 to 150,000 clones; approximately 90% were seen once. This clone was recorded a few times. Its antigen remains unknown. Per germline, CDR1 MNHEY and CDR2 SVGAGI. This CDR3 contains 14 residues. The germline V and J ends were trimmed by 6 bases and 6 bases, with 15 bases remaining between them. Broader study findings: There were approximately 150 TCR beta chains listed as cytomegalovirus-associated. The authors confirmed in vitro that three CMV-associated chains were specific for CMV antigens. Most observed TCR sequences were rare, whereas some public TCRs were detected in many donors.

The sample consisted of PBMCs. The V and J genes are TRBV6-5 and TRBJ1-5; possible D gene TRBD1, 6 bases. The origin of this receptor is a man aged 18 to 30 in good health and CMV-seronegative. The CDR3 spells CASSGAGASQPQHF. CDR3 nucleotides: TGTGCCAGCAGCGGGGCGGGGGCTTCTCAGCCCCAGCATTTT.